This TCR beta chain was observed in a study of blood T cell repertoires in COVID-19. Study as a whole: Spain, Italy and the United States supplied samples that represented acute and convalescent COVID-19.

Original handling: Reference gene primer amplification gave nucleated cell count estimates. TCRdb keeps only in-frame clones here, not all; method: immunoSEQ multiplex PCR. The V and J calls and clone size are taken from that table; D and trimming were inferred from the DNA. The table lists over 150,000 clones, 86% of them singletons. This clone was counted between two and nine times. CDR1 and CDR2 (germline): GTSNPN, SVGIG (reference sequence). The CDR3 sequence is 13 residues long. V shed 5 bases and J 5 bases; nucleotides not matched to a gene: 7. The chain uses TRBV30 and TRBJ2-5, with 8 bases identical to TRBD1. What was sequenced was peripheral blood. This sequence originates from a man between 50 and 59 years old with active or convalescent COVID-19. In DNA form, the CDR3 reads TGTGCCTGGGACAGGGGTATTGGGGAGACCCAGTACTTC. It encodes CAWDRGIGETQYF.